Listed below are T cell receptor beta chains from one sample, sequenced in a study of blood T cell repertoires in COVID-19. This table comes from immunoSEQ multiplex PCR, and its TCRdb copy is limited to in-frame clones, with some not included. This sample has roughly 250,000 clones, with about four fifths found just once. The sample taken for sequencing was peripheral blood. The receptors originated from a woman of 80 years or more with acute or convalescent COVID-19. Each CDR3 is given with its conserved first and last residue. D genes are given only for firm matches. Clone sizes are given selectively: once, few, many, or a class where the clone is expanded.

d_gene	j_gene	abundance	v_gene	CDR3nt	CDR3aa
TRBD1	TRBJ2-3	NA	TRBV24-1	TGTGCCACCAGTCCAGGGGGTACAGATACGCAGTATTTT	CATSPGGTDTQYF
NA	TRBJ2-1	NA	TRBV6-1	TGTGCCAGCAGTGAAGCGGATAGGGTGGGGGGAAATGAGCAGTTCTTC	CASSEADRVGGNEQFF
NA	TRBJ2-5	NA	TRBV7-3	TGTGCCAGCAGCTTAGGGGGCCCGGAGACCCAGTACTTC	CASSLGGPETQYF
TRBD1	TRBJ1-2	NA	TRBV7-8	TGTGCCAGCAGCTTAGCACCGGGACAGAGAGCTAACTATGGCTACACCTTC	CASSLAPGQRANYGYTF
TRBD1	TRBJ2-3	NA	TRBV24-1	TGTGCCACCAGTGATTGGGACAGGGGCACAGATACGCAGTATTTT	CATSDWDRGTDTQYF
NA	TRBJ2-4	NA	TRBV18	TGTGCCAGCTCACCAGGCAGCAAAAACATTCAGTACTTC	CASSPGSKNIQYF
TRBD1	TRBJ1-6	NA	TRBV10-2	TGCGCCAGCAGTGAGTATCTCGGTGGACAGGGACCACAATCACGGAGGGATTCACCCCTCCACTTT	CASSEYLGGQGPQSRRDSPLHF
NA	TRBJ1-2	NA	TRBV14	TGTGCCAGCAGCCAAGCCCCGACAGGAATTAACTATGGCTACACCTTC	CASSQAPTGINYGYTF
NA	TRBJ1-1	NA	TRBV4-2	TGTGCCAGCAGCCAAGATCTTAGGGGAGCTTTCTTT	CASSQDLRGAFF
NA	TRBJ2-7	NA	TRBV5-4	TGTGCCAGCAGCCTTGAGACAGGCTACGAGCAGTACTTC	CASSLETGYEQYF
TRBD1	TRBJ1-2	NA	TRBV27	TGTGCCAGCAGTTCCGACAGGGCTAGGGGCTATGGCTACACCTTC	CASSSDRARGYGYTF
TRBD2	TRBJ2-2	NA	TRBV3-1/TRBV3-2	TGTGCCAGCAGCCGGGGGACTAGCGCGTACACCGGGGAGCTGTTTTTT	CASSRGTSAYTGELFF
NA	TRBJ1-5	NA	TRBV6-5	TGTGCCAGCAGTTACGGGGCGGGGACGGGGCCCCAGCATTTT	CASSYGAGTGPQHF
TRBD1	TRBJ2-2	NA	TRBV2	TGTGCCAGCAGTGGACAGGGCACCGGGGAGCTGTTTTTT	CASSGQGTGELFF
NA	TRBJ2-1	NA	TRBV13	TGTGCCAGCAGCTTAATGGGGGGGCAGGGTGAGCAGTTCTTC	CASSLMGGQGEQFF
NA	TRBJ1-4	once	TRBV19	TGTGCCAGTAGTAGAACGCGGGAAAAACTGTTTTTT	CASSRTREKLFF
NA	TRBJ2-5	NA	TRBV24-1	TGTGCCACCAGTGATAGCAGGGTCCAAGAGACCCAGTACTTC	CATSDSRVQETQYF
TRBD1	TRBJ1-1	NA	TRBV3-1/TRBV3-2	TGTGCCAGCAGCCAAGAGGGACAGCTCATGAACACTGAAGCTTTCTTT	CASSQEGQLMNTEAFF
TRBD2	TRBJ2-3	NA	TRBV30	TGTGCCTGGACCCATCCAGTAGCGGGGGGCCCAGATACGCAGTATTTT	CAWTHPVAGGPDTQYF
NA	TRBJ1-5	NA	TRBV28	TGTGCCAGCAGTTTCTCCAGGGTTCAGCCCCAGCATTTT	CASSFSRVQPQHF
TRBD2	TRBJ2-7	NA	TRBV12-5	TGTGCTAGTGCGAGCGGGGCAAAAAGGAGCTCCTACGAGCAGTACTTC	CASASGAKRSSYEQYF
NA	TRBJ1-2	NA	TRBV28	TGTGCCAGCACCGCGGGGCCAGTCTATGGCTACACCTTC	CASTAGPVYGYTF